This T cell receptor beta chain is drawn from a study of blood T cell repertoires in COVID-19. Study overall: The United States, Italy and Spain supplied acute and convalescent COVID-19 samples. Sample material is recorded as cDNA or gDNA derived from T cells, B-cell-depleted T cells, or PBMCs.

Methods used by the authors: Estimated nucleated cell counts came from reference gene primer amplification. The protocol was immunoSEQ multiplex PCR, while the TCRdb copy is restricted to in-frame clones and leaves out a portion. That table gives V, J and clone size, and the DNA gave D and trimming. The data hold 35,000 to 55,000 clones, with 55% to 75% observed a single time. The germline V gene has CDR1 ENHRY and CDR2 SYGVKD. The CDR3 is 16 amino acids. Trimming removed 7 bases from V and 4 bases from J; junction bases left unmatched: 10. The TCR originated in a man older than 75 with acute or convalescent COVID-19. Sequences were obtained from peripheral blood. The chain recombines TRBV10-3 with TRBJ2-2; TRBD2 agrees at 9 bases. The CDR3 DNA follows: TGTGCCATCAACGGCGGGAGGGCCTCGAGCACCGGGGAGCTGTTTTTT. It yields the protein CAINGGRASSTGELFF.